Listed below are T cell receptor beta chains from one sample, sequenced in a study of blood T cell repertoires in COVID-19. Sequencing was performed with immunoSEQ multiplex PCR; in TCRdb, only in-frame clones are kept and a portion is missing. There are nearly 80,000 clones in the sample; approximately 80% occur only once, and about 5% lies in the top ten. Sequenced sample: peripheral blood. All receptors derive from a man aged 60-69 years with active or convalescent COVID-19. The CDR3 runs from the conserved cysteine through the conserved F or W. Each record gives: clone size, J gene, V gene, D gene, CDR3 protein, CDR3 DNA. A D gene is named only where the DNA matches it firmly. Clone sizes are given selectively: once, few, many, or a class where the clone is expanded.

NA TRBJ2-3 TRBV5-3 TRBD2 CARSWGGASHLPDTQYF TGTGCCAGAAGCTGGGGAGGGGCTAGCCACTTACCAGATACGCAGTATTTT
NA TRBJ2-3 TRBV4-3 TRBD1 CASSVGGQGARDTQYF TGCGCCAGCAGCGTCGGTGGTCAGGGGGCGAGAGATACGCAGTATTTT
NA TRBJ2-5 TRBV7-2 NA CASSLVLTRGRETQYF TGTGCCAGCAGCTTAGTCTTGACTAGGGGACGGGAGACCCAGTACTTC
NA TRBJ2-3 TRBV2 TRBD1 CASTLTGQGAQYF TGTGCCAGCACCCTCACCGGACAGGGCGCGCAGTATTTT
NA TRBJ1-2 TRBV7-9 NA CASSSWTAGGMDGYTF TGTGCCAGCAGCTCCTGGACAGCGGGGGGTATGGATGGCTACACCTTC
NA TRBJ1-1 TRBV7-9 NA CASSLSSRSEAFF TGTGCCAGCAGCTTATCTTCGAGGAGTGAAGCTTTCTTT
NA TRBJ1-2 TRBV7-8 TRBD1 CASSLTQGAEGYTF TGTGCCAGCAGCTTGACGCAGGGGGCTGAGGGCTACACCTTC
NA TRBJ1-4 TRBV18 NA CASSPRAGELFF TGTGCCAGCTCACCACGGGCAGGGGAACTGTTTTTT
NA TRBJ2-1 TRBV4-2 TRBD2 CASSQGILAGGPVEQFF TGTGCCAGCAGCCAAGGAATCCTAGCGGGGGGGCCGGTTGAGCAGTTCTTC
NA TRBJ1-2 TRBV4-3 TRBD1 CASSLGQGAANYGYTF TGCGCCAGCAGCCTGGGACAGGGGGCAGCTAACTATGGCTACACCTTC
NA TRBJ2-6 TRBV2 TRBD1 CASSETRDSYTSGSGANVLTF TGTGCCAGCAGTGAAACCCGGGACAGTTATACGTCGGGCTCTGGGGCCAACGTCCTGACTTTC
NA TRBJ1-4 TRBV12-5 NA CASGLGVQEKLFF TGTGCTAGTGGTTTGGGGGTACAGGAAAAACTGTTTTTT
NA TRBJ1-3 TRBV12-3/TRBV12-4 NA CASSLGQGNTIYF TGTGCCAGCAGTTTGGGCCAAGGAAACACCATATATTTT
NA TRBJ2-6 TRBV18 NA CASSSSRGNSGANVLTF TGTGCCAGCTCATCGTCAAGAGGCAACTCTGGGGCCAACGTCCTGACTTTC
NA TRBJ2-1 TRBV5-1 TRBD2 CASSPVTAGGYNEQFF TGCGCCAGCAGCCCGGTTACGGCGGGGGGCTACAATGAGCAGTTCTTC
NA TRBJ1-6 TRBV2 NA CASSTGTNNSPLHF TGTGCCAGCAGCACCGGGACAAATAATTCACCCCTCCACTTT
NA TRBJ1-5 TRBV5-6 TRBD1 CASSLGTGSYQPQHF TGTGCCAGCAGCTTGGGGACAGGGAGTTACCAGCCCCAGCATTTT
NA TRBJ1-2 TRBV7-2 NA CASSLAGGQHGYTF TGTGCCAGCAGCTTAGCGGGGGGGCAGCATGGCTACACCTTC
NA TRBJ1-4 TRBV19 TRBD1 CASSPTGRDEKLFF TGTGCCAGTAGTCCGACAGGGCGGGACGAAAAACTGTTTTTT
NA TRBJ2-7 TRBV9 NA CASSFDSNYEQYF TGTGCCAGCAGCTTCGACTCAAACTACGAGCAGTACTTC
NA TRBJ2-7 TRBV7-9 TRBD2 CASSLWSRRGAFYEQYF TGTGCCAGCAGCTTATGGTCTCGGCGGGGGGCCTTCTACGAGCAGTACTTC
NA TRBJ2-2 TRBV12-3/TRBV12-4 NA CASSLTGTGELFF TGTGCCAGCAGTTTGACTGGAACCGGGGAGCTGTTTTTT
few TRBJ2-1 TRBV7-6 TRBD1 CASSLRTGNNEQFF TGTGCCAGCAGCTTACGGACAGGGAACAATGAGCAGTTCTTC
NA TRBJ2-1 TRBV5-1 NA CASSLDTNEQFF TGCGCCAGCAGCCTCGACACCAATGAGCAGTTCTTC
NA TRBJ2-3 TRBV30 TRBD1 CAWSVYGTGISSTDTQYF TGTGCCTGGAGTGTATACGGGACAGGGATTTCTAGCACAGATACGCAGTATTTT
NA TRBJ2-5 TRBV6-1 TRBD2 CASSEGNLAGGVQETQYF TGTGCCAGCAGTGAAGGCAACCTAGCGGGGGGCGTGCAAGAGACCCAGTACTTC
NA TRBJ2-7 TRBV9 NA CASSPPDRTYEQYF TGTGCCAGCAGCCCCCCGGACAGAACCTACGAGCAGTACTTC